What follows describes a single T cell receptor (beta chain). Its target is not known. This CDR3 contains 15 residues. V lost 5 bases and J lost 3; bases outside the gene matches: 8. Looked up from germline, CDR1 is SGHNT and CDR2 is YENEEA. Libraries of TCR beta came from iRepertoire HTBI primers plus Arm-PCR of CDR3 regions. TCRdb independently ran MiXCR on the multiplex PCR reads; one entry per CDR3 protein. The table shows under 800,000 distinct CDR3 sequences, with roughly 16% occurring only once. These data originate in a study of regulatory T cells in long-lasting Graves disease. The sample's time point: newly diagnosed GD, antithyroid drugs for less than 3 months. Isolated PBMC RNA provided the starting material for the TCR library. American Thyroid Association guidelines defined Graves' disease diagnosis. Study-wide points: Preferential use of TRBV28, TRBJ1-2 and TRBJ2-5 was seen in persistent disease.

These data also formed part of another study, on T cells in Graves' hyperthyroidism and ophthalmopathy. According to that study: Ophthalmopathy was identified by the model a median around 6.3 months ahead of onset.

Sequenced material: peripheral blood mononuclear cells (PBMCs), taken at new diagnosis, from a patient treated with antithyroid drugs. The sequence derives from a woman in her twenties or thirties with Graves disease. The chain recombines TRBV11-3 with TRBJ2-3; 7 bases agree with TRBD2. The CDR3 sequence is CASSRGVDVTDTQYF. CDR3 DNA sequence: TGTGCCAGCAGCCGGGGGGTGGATGTTACAGATACGCAGTATTTT.